This is a list of T cell receptor beta chains from one sample in a study of blood T cell repertoires in COVID-19. Sequenced by immunoSEQ multiplex PCR; TCRdb stores in-frame clones only, minus some. The sample includes 75,000 to 90,000 clones, about 92% of them seen just once. Sequenced input: peripheral blood. The source is a woman aged 50 to 65 in a cohort sampled during active COVID-19. CDR3s include the opening cysteine and the closing phenylalanine or tryptophan. A D gene is named only where the DNA matches it firmly. Clone size is not always given. Where it is, it says once, few, many or a class for expanded clones.

DNA: TGTGCCACCCAACCGACAGGGGGCATCTACGAGCAGTACTTC; CDR3: CATQPTGGIYEQYF; size: .; D: TRBD1; V: TRBV19; J: TRBJ2-7
DNA: TGTGCCAGCTCACGGAGAGCATTCGCCGAAGAAAGTACTGAAGCTTTCTTT; CDR3: CASSRRAFAEESTEAFF; size: .; D: .; V: TRBV18; J: TRBJ1-1
DNA: TGCGCCAGCAGCCAGTCCGGGACAGGGAAGGCAGATACGCAGTATTTT; CDR3: CASSQSGTGKADTQYF; size: .; D: TRBD1; V: TRBV4-1; J: TRBJ2-3
DNA: TGTGCCAGCAGCCCTTTTGGCGCGCGGGGCGAGCAGTACTTC; CDR3: CASSPFGARGEQYF; size: .; D: .; V: TRBV3-1/TRBV3-2; J: TRBJ2-7
DNA: TGTGCCAGCAGCTTAGTGCGCCAGGGAAATCAGCCCCAGCATTTT; CDR3: CASSLVRQGNQPQHF; size: .; D: .; V: TRBV7-2; J: TRBJ1-5
DNA: TGTGCCAGCAGCCAGCATTCGATAGCGGGAGGCTTGAACACCGGGGAGCTGTTTTTT; CDR3: CASSQHSIAGGLNTGELFF; size: .; D: TRBD2; V: TRBV3-1/TRBV3-2; J: TRBJ2-2
DNA: TGTGCCAGCAGCATACAGGCGGCCGGGACAGATACGCAGTATTTT; CDR3: CASSIQAAGTDTQYF; size: once; D: .; V: TRBV9; J: TRBJ2-3
DNA: TGTGCCAGCAGCCCCAGGGATTTGGCTGAAGCTTTCTTT; CDR3: CASSPRDLAEAFF; size: .; D: .; V: TRBV3-1/TRBV3-2; J: TRBJ1-1
DNA: TGTGCCAGTAGTATACCCCCCGACAGGGGAGTAGGCTACACCTTC; CDR3: CASSIPPDRGVGYTF; size: .; D: TRBD1; V: TRBV19; J: TRBJ1-2
DNA: TGTGCCAGCAGCTCGAGCCTAGAATTAGCGCAGTTCTTC; CDR3: CASSSSLELAQFF; size: .; D: .; V: TRBV11-2; J: TRBJ2-1
DNA: TGTGCCAGCAGTGCACAGGGGTTCCCTAGCAATCAGCCCCAGCATTTT; CDR3: CASSAQGFPSNQPQHF; size: .; D: TRBD1; V: TRBV6-1; J: TRBJ1-5
DNA: TGTGCCACCAGCAGAGCGGGACAGGAGGGAATTAACTATGGCTACACCTTC; CDR3: CATSRAGQEGINYGYTF; size: .; D: TRBD1; V: TRBV15; J: TRBJ1-2
DNA: TGTGCCAGCACCCTTGGACACCCTTATAATTCACCCCTCCACTTT; CDR3: CASTLGHPYNSPLHF; size: .; D: .; V: TRBV7-2; J: TRBJ1-6
DNA: TGCAGCTCAAAGGTAGAGGGTACGCAGTATTTT; CDR3: CSSKVEGTQYF; size: few; D: .; V: TRBV29-1; J: TRBJ2-3
DNA: TGTGCCAGCAGTTTGGGGGGAGGGCAAAACATTCAGTACTTC; CDR3: CASSLGGGQNIQYF; size: .; D: TRBD2; V: TRBV28; J: TRBJ2-4
DNA: TGTGCCATCGGACGGGAGGGTCGTGGTGATGAGCAGTTCTTC; CDR3: CAIGREGRGDEQFF; size: .; D: TRBD2; V: TRBV10-3; J: TRBJ2-1
DNA: TGTGCCACCAAAGGAGGGTCCTTAGGCACTGAAGCTTTCTTT; CDR3: CATKGGSLGTEAFF; size: .; D: .; V: TRBV24-1; J: TRBJ1-1
DNA: TGTGCCAGCATCCTAACGCCTAGCGGGATCGAAGAGACCCAGTACTTC; CDR3: CASILTPSGIEETQYF; size: .; D: TRBD2; V: TRBV13; J: TRBJ2-5
DNA: TGTGCCAGTAGTAAACGACAGGGTGTAAATCAGCCCCAGCATTTT; CDR3: CASSKRQGVNQPQHF; size: .; D: TRBD1; V: TRBV19; J: TRBJ1-5
DNA: TGTGCCAGCACGACTAGCGGGAGAGGCGATACGCAGTATTTT; CDR3: CASTTSGRGDTQYF; size: .; D: TRBD2; V: TRBV28; J: TRBJ2-3
DNA: TGTGCCAGCAGTTTAACAGGGGGCCATCGACTGTTTTTT; CDR3: CASSLTGGHRLFF; size: .; D: TRBD1; V: TRBV12-3/TRBV12-4; J: TRBJ1-4
DNA: TGTGCCAGCAACTTACCGTTCCTCTTGGACACTGAAGCTTTCTTT; CDR3: CASNLPFLLDTEAFF; size: .; D: .; V: TRBV28; J: TRBJ1-1
DNA: TGTGCCAGCAGCCCCTATGGACAGGGGGCAAACTATGGCTACACCTTC; CDR3: CASSPYGQGANYGYTF; size: .; D: TRBD1; V: TRBV7-2; J: TRBJ1-2
DNA: TGTGCCAGTAGTATCCTAGCGCAGGGAGAGACCCAGTACTTC; CDR3: CASSILAQGETQYF; size: few; D: .; V: TRBV19; J: TRBJ2-5
DNA: TGTGCCACCAGTGAACCTGACGGGGCGGGAGGCCGTCTTGGGATCAATGAGCAGTTCTTC; CDR3: CATSEPDGAGGRLGINEQFF; size: .; D: TRBD2; V: TRBV24-1; J: TRBJ2-1
DNA: TGTGCCACCAGGGGGAGCGGGAGTTACAATGAGCAGTTCTTC; CDR3: CATRGSGSYNEQFF; size: .; D: TRBD2; V: TRBV15; J: TRBJ2-1
DNA: TGTGCCAGCTCACCCGGCCCAGGGTTACAAGAGACCCAGTACTTC; CDR3: CASSPGPGLQETQYF; size: .; D: .; V: TRBV18; J: TRBJ2-5
DNA: TGTGCCAGCAAGCTGAGCCAAGAGACCCAGTACTTC; CDR3: CASKLSQETQYF; size: .; D: .; V: TRBV28; J: TRBJ2-5
DNA: TGTGCCAGCAGTCCCAGGGGGCAATCTGGAAACACCATATATTTT; CDR3: CASSPRGQSGNTIYF; size: .; D: TRBD1; V: TRBV27; J: TRBJ1-3
DNA: TGTGCCAGCAGTTACGACAGTTCTCTTTTGTATGGCTACACCTTC; CDR3: CASSYDSSLLYGYTF; size: .; D: .; V: TRBV6-5; J: TRBJ1-2
DNA: TGTGCCACCAGTGACCGATCGACAGGGAGCTACGAGCAGTACTTC; CDR3: CATSDRSTGSYEQYF; size: .; D: TRBD1; V: TRBV24-1; J: TRBJ2-7
DNA: TGTGCCAGCATCGGAGGCCCGAACACTGAAGCTTTCTTT; CDR3: CASIGGPNTEAFF; size: .; D: .; V: TRBV2; J: TRBJ1-1
DNA: TGTGCCTCAGGACTAGCGGATGCAGATACGCAGTATTTT; CDR3: CASGLADADTQYF; size: .; D: TRBD2; V: TRBV19; J: TRBJ2-3
DNA: TGTGCCAGCAGCCAGGCGGACTTTTCCGCCTACGAGCAGTACTTC; CDR3: CASSQADFSAYEQYF; size: .; D: .; V: TRBV4-2; J: TRBJ2-7
DNA: TGCGCCAGCAGCCCGGGACAGGGGAGTGAAAAACTGTTTTTT; CDR3: CASSPGQGSEKLFF; size: .; D: TRBD1; V: TRBV5-1; J: TRBJ1-4
DNA: TGCGCCAGCAGCTTGGGACTAGCGGGAGTTACCGGGGAGCTGTTTTTT; CDR3: CASSLGLAGVTGELFF; size: .; D: TRBD2; V: TRBV5-1; J: TRBJ2-2
DNA: TGTGCCAGCTCCCTAAAGCAGGACCGGGATGGACAGCCCCAGCATTTT; CDR3: CASSLKQDRDGQPQHF; size: once; D: .; V: TRBV18; J: TRBJ1-5
DNA: TGTGCCATCAGACCCGGGACAGGGGCCCAAGGGAACACTGAAGCTTTCTTT; CDR3: CAIRPGTGAQGNTEAFF; size: .; D: TRBD1; V: TRBV10-3; J: TRBJ1-1
DNA: TGTGCCAGCAGCGCAGGGGCGGGCAATCAGCCCCAGCATTTT; CDR3: CASSAGAGNQPQHF; size: .; D: .; V: TRBV6-5; J: TRBJ1-5
DNA: TGTGCCAGCAGCCAAGGGCTCACTAGCGCGAACACCGGGGAGCTGTTTTTT; CDR3: CASSQGLTSANTGELFF; size: .; D: TRBD2; V: TRBV3-1/TRBV3-2; J: TRBJ2-2
DNA: TGCAGCGTTGGGAAGGGACACAGTACAAATGAGCAGTTCTTC; CDR3: CSVGKGHSTNEQFF; size: .; D: .; V: TRBV29-1; J: TRBJ2-1
DNA: TGTGCTAGTGGTTCACCAGTACTAGCGGGAGGGTACAATGAGCAGTTCTTC; CDR3: CASGSPVLAGGYNEQFF; size: .; D: TRBD2; V: TRBV12-5; J: TRBJ2-1
DNA: TGTGCCAGTAAGCCGCCCGGAGGAGGGGAACGGGGCTACACCTTC; CDR3: CASKPPGGGERGYTF; size: .; D: .; V: TRBV19; J: TRBJ1-2
DNA: TGTGCCAGCAGTTTTCGGCTAGCGGGAGCAACGAACACCGGGGAGCTGTTTTTT; CDR3: CASSFRLAGATNTGELFF; size: .; D: TRBD2; V: TRBV27; J: TRBJ2-2
DNA: TGTGCCAGCACGGGGAAAGGGGTCCGGGCACTAGCCGTGGGGGAGCTGTTTTTT; CDR3: CASTGKGVRALAVGELFF; size: .; D: .; V: TRBV7-9; J: TRBJ2-2
DNA: TGTGCCTGGAGTGTAACGGGAGCTAGCACAGATACGCAGTATTTT; CDR3: CAWSVTGASTDTQYF; size: .; D: .; V: TRBV30; J: TRBJ2-3
DNA: TGTGCCAGCAGATCTGGACAGGGATTATCACGCAATCAGCCCCAGCATTTT; CDR3: CASRSGQGLSRNQPQHF; size: .; D: TRBD1; V: TRBV28; J: TRBJ1-5
DNA: TGTGCCAGTAAACGGACTAGCGGGACTAACAATGAGCAGTTCTTC; CDR3: CASKRTSGTNNEQFF; size: .; D: TRBD2; V: TRBV27; J: TRBJ2-1
DNA: TGTGCCAGCAGTCCTACGGGTTGGGGCAATCAGCCCCAGCATTTT; CDR3: CASSPTGWGNQPQHF; size: few; D: .; V: TRBV9; J: TRBJ1-5
DNA: TGTGCCAGCAGCTTGGGTAGGGGGCTATATCAGCCCCAGCATTTT; CDR3: CASSLGRGLYQPQHF; size: .; D: TRBD1; V: TRBV5-8; J: TRBJ1-5
DNA: TGTGCCAGCAGCTCGGGGACCTACGAGCAGTACTTC; CDR3: CASSSGTYEQYF; size: .; D: .; V: TRBV7-9; J: TRBJ2-7
DNA: TGTGCCAGCAGCCAGGACTACAGGGGAGATGGCTACACCTTC; CDR3: CASSQDYRGDGYTF; size: .; D: TRBD1; V: TRBV11-2; J: TRBJ1-2
DNA: TGTGCCAGCAGTGAGGCCGGACAGAGCACAGATACGCAGTATTTT; CDR3: CASSEAGQSTDTQYF; size: .; D: .; V: TRBV6-1; J: TRBJ2-3
DNA: TGTGCCAGCAGTTCGAGACTACCCAGAGGCGGGGAGCTGTTTTTT; CDR3: CASSSRLPRGGELFF; size: many; D: .; V: TRBV28; J: TRBJ2-2
DNA: TGTGCCAGCAGTTACTATACTAGCGGGAGTGGCTATGAGCAGTTCTTC; CDR3: CASSYYTSGSGYEQFF; size: .; D: TRBD2; V: TRBV6-5; J: TRBJ2-1
DNA: TGTGCCAGCAGCATTTGGACGGGGGTCAATTCACCCCTCCACTTT; CDR3: CASSIWTGVNSPLHF; size: .; D: .; V: TRBV5-6; J: TRBJ1-6